This entry features one TCR beta chain sequence. Its antigen remains unknown. The entry originates in a study of T cell responses to AZD1222 COVID-19 vaccine. Sequencing used immunoSEQ multiplex PCR; TCRdb keeps in-frame clones, though not all of them. The sample contains nearly 90,000 clones, 88% of which appear only once. Trimming cost V 9 bases and J 3 bases, with 25 bases left between them. Per germline, CDR1 KGHDR and CDR2 SFDVKD. This CDR3 spans 17 amino acids. Study-level findings and limits: The number of AZD1222 recipients seropositive at baseline was only five to seven.

This TCR came from an adult in good health. J is TRBJ1-1 and V is TRBV24-1; D perhaps matches TRBD1 (5 bases). The sample in question was peripheral blood, obtained on day 0 of AZD1222 vaccination. CDR3 sequence: CATRRNGISEGDTEAFF. CDR3 bases: TGTGCCACCCGCCGGAACGGCATCTCTGAAGGGGACACTGAAGCTTTCTTT.